These 24 T cell receptor beta chains were all obtained from the same sample, sequenced in a study of molecular identifiers for immune sequencing clone quantification. TCRdb used MiXCR to reprocess the PCR reads, holding one entry per CDR3 protein. The sample includes fewer than 25,000 distinct CDR3 sequences, under 25% of them seen just once. Source material: naive CD8+ T cells from blood, with Jurkat cell RNA spiked in. Subset noted: FACS-sorted CD8+CD4-CCR7+CD45RA+ naive T cells. The source is a human donor in good health. Some libraries in this study had Jurkat cell RNA spiked in.

The chain uses TRBV7-6 and TRBJ2-1, with D unresolved. Germline V CDR1 and CDR2: SGHVS, FNYEAQ. Trimming left V 3 bases short and J 7 bases short, with 7 bases between. This CDR3 spans 12 amino acids. CDR3 coding DNA: TGTGCCAGCAGCTTCTCTCGGAATGAGCAGTTCTTC. It is translated as CASSFSRNEQFF.

V gene TRBV11-2 combines with J gene TRBJ1-4, with D perhaps TRBD1 (5 bases). V lost 5 bases, J lost 6 bases, and 19 bases lay in between. Germline V gene sequence: CDR1 SGHAT, CDR2 FQNNGV. CDR3 size: 16 residues. In nucleotides, the CDR3 is TGTGCCAGCAGCCAAGGTCGGGGACCTCGAGATGAAAAACTGTTTTTT. Its protein is CASSQGRGPRDEKLFF.

About this clonotype itself: Compared with germline, one end of the junction differs, possibly owing to a read error. This chain connects TRBV19 to TRBJ1-2; no clear D gene. The CDR3 loop spans 11 amino acids. Germline assignment: CDR1 LNHDA and CDR2 SQIVND (reference sequence). CDR3 DNA sequence: TGTGCCACCATGGAATGGCGGCTGTATGTTTTC. Protein product: CATMEWRLYVF.

This clonotype has a count of ten or more. CDR3 amino acids: CSVVGRGITDTQYF. DNA for the CDR3: TGCAGCGTTGTAGGCAGGGGCATCACAGATACGCAGTATTTT. The chain couples TRBV29-1 to TRBJ2-3; weak D call: TRBD1 (6 bases). Trimming cost V 4 bases and J 2 bases, with 13 bases left between them. The germline CDR1 and CDR2 sequences are SQVTM and ANQGSEA. The CDR3 length is 14 residues.

The sample holds many counts of this clonotype. The chain uses TRBV19 and TRBJ2-1; D is undetermined. V dropped 4 bases and J dropped 2 bases, with 3 bases sitting between them. Germline V CDR1 and CDR2: LNHDA, SQIVND (reference sequence). The CDR3 is 12 amino acids. The CDR3 protein is CASSTPYNEQFF. For the CDR3, the DNA is TGTGCCAGTAGTACCCCCTACAATGAGCAGTTCTTC.

This clonotype has a count of ten or more. This sequence joins TRBV28 and TRBJ2-2, with D perhaps TRBD1 (5 bases). From germline, CDR1 is MDHEN and CDR2 SYDVKM. This CDR3 has 15 residues. Trimming pared 10 bases from V and 0 bases from J, leaving 15 bases between. The CDR3 DNA sequence: TGTGCCACCATGGTTGACAGAACGAACACCGGGGAGCTGTTTTTT. Translated: CATMVDRTNTGELFF.

In the case of this clonotype: A much more abundant neighbour one base away suggests this may be a read error. The rearrangement links TRBV9 to TRBJ2-1; D remains ambiguous. Germline V CDR1 and CDR2: SGDLS, YYNGEE. The V and J ends lost 3 bases and 4 bases respectively, with 11 bases between them. CDR3 size: 14 residues. CDR3 sequence reads: CASSGRTPYNEQFF. Written as DNA, the CDR3 is TGTGCCAGCAGCGGAAGGACCCCTTACAATGAGCAGTTCTTC.

In its sample, this clonotype ranks as medium-sized. The chain combines TRBV20-1 with TRBJ2-2, with D uncertain. Germline-derived CDR1 and CDR2 are DFQATT and SNEGSKA (reference sequence). The CDR3 has 14 amino acids. The V and J ends lost 1 base and 1 base respectively, with 7 bases between them. The CDR3 spells CSARGLWNTGELFF. The CDR3 bases are TGCAGTGCTAGAGGGCTCTGGAACACCGGGGAGCTGTTTTTT.

The table lists this clonotype with many counts. This rearrangement joins TRBV9 to TRBJ1-1; D remains unclear. Germline-derived CDR1 and CDR2 are SGDLS and YYNGEE. This CDR3 has 13 amino acids. Trimming left V 0 bases short and J 5 bases short, with 8 bases between. The CDR3: CASSVEGWTEAFF. The CDR3 region has the DNA TGTGCCAGCAGCGTAGAAGGGTGGACTGAAGCTTTCTTT.

V usage is TRBV4-3 and J usage is TRBJ2-2; 7 bases are a match to TRBD2. Per the germline V gene, CDR1 is LGHNA and CDR2 is YSLEER. The CDR3 consists of 15 residues. Unmatched junction bases numbered 5, after V lost 0 bases and J lost 7 bases. The CDR3 protein is CASSQERGFGGELFF. DNA of the CDR3: TGCGCCAGCAGCCAAGAGCGGGGGTTCGGCGGGGAGCTGTTTTTT.

V gene TRBV5-1 combines with J gene TRBJ2-7; perhaps TRBD2 as D (5 bases). Germline CDR1 SGHRS, CDR2 YFSETQ. Trimming shortened V by 0 bases and J by 3 bases, and 7 bases separated the two germline ends. The length of the CDR3 is 13 residues. CDR3 region: CASSLAGNYEQYF. The CDR3 nucleotides are TGCGCCAGCAGCTTGGCCGGGAACTACGAGCAGTACTTC.

This sequence joins TRBV4-2 and TRBJ2-7; D is tentatively TRBD1 or TRBD2 (5 bases each). Trimming left V 0 bases short and J 5 bases short, with 11 bases between. The CDR3 loop spans 14 amino acids. The germline V gene encodes CDR1 LGHNA and CDR2 YNFKEQ. In DNA, the CDR3 is TGTGCCAGCAGCCAAGAGGCCGGGGCTGACGAGCAGTACTTC. It translates to CASSQEAGADEQYF.

This clonotype is judged large. The CDR3 reads CASMSPGAQGYTGELFF. CDR3 bases: TGTGCCAGCATGTCCCCTGGGGCGCAGGGTTACACCGGGGAGCTGTTTTTT. The genes are TRBV27 and TRBJ2-2, with D perhaps TRBD1 (5 bases). This CDR3 spans 17 amino acids. Between the trimmed V and J ends, which lost 7 bases and 3 bases, there was a span of 21 bases. Germline CDR1 reads MNHEY; CDR2 reads SMNVEV (reference sequence).

This clonotype was detected many times. The CDR3: CASSDGQGPSGNTIYF. CDR3 sequence (DNA): TGTGCCAGCAGCGACGGACAGGGTCCCTCTGGAAACACCATATATTTT. V gene TRBV9 combines with J gene TRBJ1-3; 8 nucleotides align to TRBD1. Per germline, CDR1 SGDLS and CDR2 YYNGEE. With V trimmed by 3 bases and J by 0 bases, 5 bases remained unmatched. The CDR3 covers 16 residues.

This clonotype was seen many times. The chain couples TRBV7-8 to TRBJ2-2, with 10 bases that match TRBD1. CDR1 SGHVS and CDR2 FQNEAQ come from the germline V gene. V lost 5 bases and J lost 5; bases outside the gene matches: 5. The CDR3 is 15 residues long. CDR3 nucleotide sequence: TGTGCCAGCAGCATTAGGACAGGGGGTACCGGGGAGCTGTTTTTT. Protein product: CASSIRTGGTGELFF.

This clonotype was seen a few times. The genes are TRBV4-2 and TRBJ1-6; D gene unclear. V lost 2 bases to trimming and J lost 6 bases, with 14 bases between them. Germline V gene sequence: CDR1 LGHNA, CDR2 YNFKEQ. The CDR3 contains 16 residues. The CDR3 sequence: CASSQYLTGGNSPLHF. DNA for the CDR3: TGTGCCAGCAGCCAATATCTTACGGGAGGTAATTCACCCCTCCACTTT.

This chain links TRBV4-3 with TRBJ1-5; D remains ambiguous. The CDR3 contains 15 residues. Trimming cost V 0 bases and J 2 bases, with 8 bases left between them. Germline V CDR1 and CDR2: LGHNA, YSLEER. CDR3 sequence reads: CASSQDPRGNQPQHF. The CDR3 DNA sequence: TGCGCCAGCAGCCAAGATCCGAGGGGCAATCAGCCCCAGCATTTT.

This clonotype is judged medium-sized (0.01 to 0.1%). This rearrangement joins TRBV18 to TRBJ2-2; tentative D call: TRBD2 (5 bases). Trimming removed 2 bases at V and 3 bases at J, with 16 bases between. The CDR3 spans 17 residues. Germline V lookup: CDR1 KGHSH, CDR2 LQKENI. The CDR3 region has the DNA TGTGCCAGCTCACCAAAGACTACCGTGGGTTACACCGGGGAGCTGTTTTTT. Protein: CASSPKTTVGYTGELFF.

This chain links TRBV20-1 with TRBJ2-1, with D uncertain. This CDR3 comprises 12 residues. Germline V gene data show CDR1 as DFQATT and CDR2 as SNEGSKA (reference sequence). Trimming stripped 7 bases from V and 3 bases from J, with 10 bases between. CDR3 sequence: CSEESGYNEQFF. CDR3 DNA: TGCAGTGAGGAGTCGGGCTACAATGAGCAGTTCTTC.

This chain uses TRBV20-1 with TRBJ1-6, with D maybe TRBD1 (5 bases). V shed 2 bases and J shed 1 base, with 15 bases lying between them. The CDR3 is 17 residues long. Per the germline V gene, CDR1 is DFQATT and CDR2 is SNEGSKA (reference sequence). The CDR3 bases are TGCAGTGCTAGATCAGGGTTTCATTGGTCCTATAATTCACCCCTCCACTTT. Residues: CSARSGFHWSYNSPLHF.

This clonotype is labeled as medium-sized. The V gene is TRBV27, the J gene TRBJ2-3; D is unresolved. CDR1 and CDR2 from the germline V gene are MNHEY and SMNVEV (reference sequence). The CDR3 covers 13 residues. CDR3 nucleotide sequence: TGTGGGTTGCCAGCACTTCATCGGGATACGCAGTATTTT. This sequence encodes CGLPALHRDTQYF.

This clonotype was seen more than once but under ten times. The genes are TRBV27 and TRBJ1-5; D is unresolved. This CDR3 spans 13 amino acids. Deletions cut 3 bases from V and 9 bases from J, with 12 bases between. Germline V gives CDR1 MNHEY, CDR2 SMNVEV (reference sequence). As DNA, the CDR3 is TGTGCCAGCAGTTTGCAGGTTATGCGGCCCCAGCATTTT. Translation: CASSLQVMRPQHF.

This rearrangement joins TRBV18 to TRBJ2-3; D gene uncertain. V was pared by 0 bases and J by 1 base, with 14 bases between. CDR3 length equals 17 residues. Looked up from germline, CDR1 is KGHSH and CDR2 is LQKENI. The CDR3 spells CASSPPVGLTGTDTQYF. In DNA, the CDR3 is TGTGCCAGCTCACCACCAGTAGGGTTGACTGGCACAGATACGCAGTATTTT.

The V gene is TRBV20-1, the J gene TRBJ2-5; TRBD2 might be the D (6 bases). Trimming stripped 5 bases from V and 5 bases from J, with 15 bases between. CDR3 length: 13 amino acids. Germline lookup yields CDR1 DFQATT and CDR2 SNEGSKA (reference sequence). CDR3 amino acids: CSAPPYGGETQYF. The CDR3 bases are TGCAGTGCTCCACCCTACGGAGGGGAGACCCAGTACTTC.